This T cell receptor beta chain was captured in a study of technical replicates of blood from a few donors (dated by TCRdb to the late 2010s). This clone was counted once. Its antigen is currently not known. Per-base qualities were not stored, and no clone one base away is much larger. V and J are trimmed by 4 bases and 2 bases, and the gene matches miss 2 bases of the junction. The CDR3 runs 13 residues from the cysteine to the phenylalanine. Only the CDR3 part of the read is kept: 39 bases, read in frame from the first base. Based on the germline V gene, the CDR1 and CDR2 sequences are SGHAT and FQNNGV. The library was prepared using the immunoSEQ multiplex PCR assay. TCRdb carries this immuneACCESS record with in-frame sequences only. Its versions omit some clonotypes, under half of them owing to an unresolved V gene in the studies checked, with the rest unexplained. This sample lists over 90,000 clones; roughly 95% were detected once. In total, the top ten clones hold about 0.39% of the sample.

This TCR derives from a human donor in good health. Material for sequencing was T cells isolated from PBMCs. This receptor chain uses TRBV11-2 and TRBJ2-7, and 7 junction bases match TRBD2. CDR3 sequence: CASSSGGAYEQYF. In nucleotides, the sequence is TGTGCCAGCAGCTCGGGGGGAGCCTACGAGCAGTACTTC.